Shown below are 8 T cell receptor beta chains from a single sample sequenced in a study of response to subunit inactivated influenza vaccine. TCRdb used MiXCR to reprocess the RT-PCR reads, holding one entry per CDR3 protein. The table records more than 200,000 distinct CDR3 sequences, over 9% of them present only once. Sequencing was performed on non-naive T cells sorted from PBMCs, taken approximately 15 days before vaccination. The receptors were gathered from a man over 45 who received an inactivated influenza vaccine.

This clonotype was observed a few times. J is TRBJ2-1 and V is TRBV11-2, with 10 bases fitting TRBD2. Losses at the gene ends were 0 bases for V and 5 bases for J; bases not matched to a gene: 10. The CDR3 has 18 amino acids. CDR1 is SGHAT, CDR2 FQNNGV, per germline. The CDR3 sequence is CASSLDPGLATTNNEQFF. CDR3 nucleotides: TGTGCCAGCAGCTTAGATCCGGGACTAGCGACGACCAACAATGAGCAGTTCTTC.

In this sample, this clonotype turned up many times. CDR3 residues: CASSDGQGKDTQYF. The CDR3 DNA follows: TGTGCCAGCAGTGATGGTCAGGGGAAAGATACGCAGTATTTT. V gene TRBV2 combines with J gene TRBJ2-3, with D possibly TRBD1 on 6 matching bases. Germline CDR1 SNHLY, CDR2 FYNNEI. The CDR3 extends over 14 amino acids. The germline V and J ends were trimmed by 3 bases and 5 bases, with 12 bases remaining between them.

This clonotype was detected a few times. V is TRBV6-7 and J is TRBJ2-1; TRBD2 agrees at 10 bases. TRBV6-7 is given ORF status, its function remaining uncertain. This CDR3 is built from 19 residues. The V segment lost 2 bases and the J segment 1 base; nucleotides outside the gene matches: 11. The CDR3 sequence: CASSYDLLAGAGSYNEQFF. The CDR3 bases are TGTGCCAGCAGTTACGATCTCCTAGCGGGAGCGGGTTCCTACAATGAGCAGTTCTTC.

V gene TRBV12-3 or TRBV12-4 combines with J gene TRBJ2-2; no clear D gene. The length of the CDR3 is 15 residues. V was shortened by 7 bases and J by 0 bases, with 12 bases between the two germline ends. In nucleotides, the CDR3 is TGTGCCAGCACCGGGTGGTGGGCGAACACCGGGGAGCTGTTTTTT. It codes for CASTGWWANTGELFF.

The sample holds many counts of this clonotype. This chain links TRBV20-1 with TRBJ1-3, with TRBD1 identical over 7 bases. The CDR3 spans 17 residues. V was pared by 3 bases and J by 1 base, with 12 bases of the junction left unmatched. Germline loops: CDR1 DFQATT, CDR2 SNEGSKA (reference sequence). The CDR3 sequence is CSASPFDRAASGNTIYF. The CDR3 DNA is TGCAGTGCTAGCCCGTTCGACAGGGCCGCGTCTGGAAACACCATATATTTT.

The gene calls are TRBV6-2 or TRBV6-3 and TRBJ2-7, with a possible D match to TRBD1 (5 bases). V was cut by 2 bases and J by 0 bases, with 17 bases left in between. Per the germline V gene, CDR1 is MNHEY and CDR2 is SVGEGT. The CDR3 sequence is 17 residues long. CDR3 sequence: CASSYLPGHQLSYEQYF. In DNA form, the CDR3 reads TGTGCCAGCAGTTACCTCCCCGGACACCAGCTCTCCTACGAGCAGTACTTC.

The chain's CDR3 is CAISESSRRAHQETQYF. The CDR3, as DNA: TGTGCCATCAGTGAGTCGAGCCGGCGGGCACACCAAGAGACCCAGTACTTC. The chain joins TRBV10-3 to TRBJ2-5; a weak D match, TRBD2 (5 bases). The CDR3 has 17 residues. Germline V gives CDR1 ENHRY, CDR2 SYGVKD. Trimming removed 0 bases at V and 0 bases at J, with 14 bases between.

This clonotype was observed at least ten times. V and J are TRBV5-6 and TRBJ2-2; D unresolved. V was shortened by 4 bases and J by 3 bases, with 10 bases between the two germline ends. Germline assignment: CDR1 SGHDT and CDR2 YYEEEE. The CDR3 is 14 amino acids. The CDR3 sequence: CASSADKDTGELFF. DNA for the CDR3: TGTGCCAGCAGCGCCGACAAAGACACCGGGGAGCTGTTTTTT.